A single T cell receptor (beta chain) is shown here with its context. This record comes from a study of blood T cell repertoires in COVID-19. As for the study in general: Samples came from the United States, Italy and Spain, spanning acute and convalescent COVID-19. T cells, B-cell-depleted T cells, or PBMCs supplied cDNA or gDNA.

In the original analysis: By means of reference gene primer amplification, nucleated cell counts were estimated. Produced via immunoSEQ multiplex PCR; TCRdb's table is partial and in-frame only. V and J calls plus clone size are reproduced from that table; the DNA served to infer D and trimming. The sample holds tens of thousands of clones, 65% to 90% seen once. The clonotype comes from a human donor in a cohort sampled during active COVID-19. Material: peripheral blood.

CDR3 sequence: CASSAGQIYPYNSPLHF. DNA for the CDR3: TGTGCCAGCAGCGCCGGACAGATTTATCCCTATAATTCACCCCTCCACTTT. This chain links TRBV9 with TRBJ1-6, with a tentative D call TRBD1 (6 bases). The CDR3 consists of 17 residues. V lost 3 bases, J lost 2 bases, and 15 bases lay in between. Germline V lookup: CDR1 SGDLS, CDR2 YYNGEE.